The 14 T cell receptor beta chains listed next were all sequenced from one sample in a study of control samples from healthy donors and cancer patients. Profiled with immunoSEQ multiplex PCR; TCRdb holds only in-frame clones, not every one. The sample includes roughly 170,000 clones, just over 85% of them seen just once. The material sequenced was blood. These receptors came from a woman in her thirties in good health.

This sequence joins TRBV6-2 or TRBV6-3 and TRBJ1-5, with D uncertain. The CDR3 spans 15 residues. Per the germline V gene, CDR1 is MNHEY and CDR2 is SVGEGT. V was clipped by 5 bases and J by 0 bases, with 11 bases between them. Here the CDR3 reads CASSRSANSNQPQHF. The CDR3 DNA follows: TGTGCCAGCAGTCGATCAGCTAATAGCAATCAGCCCCAGCATTTT.

This clone was seen only once. This chain uses TRBV3-1 (or the pseudogene TRBV3-2) with TRBJ1-2; D call uncertain. V lost 1 base and J lost 4, with 4 bases in between. This CDR3 has 12 residues. The germline CDR1 and CDR2 sequences are LGHDT and YNNKEL (reference sequence). CDR3 loop: CASSQAGYGYTF. In nucleotides, the CDR3 is TGTGCCAGCAGCCAAGCGGGCTATGGCTACACCTTC.

CDR3 bases: TGCGCCAGCAGCCAAGGTGGCAAGTTAAATAATGGCTACACCTTC. Protein product: CASSQGGKLNNGYTF. The rearrangement joins TRBV4-1 to TRBJ1-2; D unresolved. Germline assignment: CDR1 MGHRA and CDR2 YSYEKL. This CDR3 has 15 residues. The V end was cut by 1 base, the J end by 6 bases, with 15 bases between.

The chain recombines TRBV24-1 with TRBJ2-1, with 9 bases identical to TRBD2. Germline V gene data show CDR1 as KGHDR and CDR2 as SFDVKD. CDR3 length equals 15 residues. J lost 3 bases, V lost 4 bases, and 3 bases had no gene match. CDR3 residues: CATSEISGGYNEQFF. CDR3 coding DNA: TGTGCCACCAGTGAAATTAGCGGGGGCTACAATGAGCAGTTCTTC.

This clone was seen a single time. This rearrangement joins TRBV6-4 to TRBJ1-2, with a possible D match to TRBD1 (5 bases). V shed 3 bases and J shed 0 bases, with 8 bases lying between them. Germline-derived CDR1 and CDR2 are MRHNA and SNTAGT. The CDR3 has 14 amino acids. The CDR3 DNA reads TGTGCCAGCAGTGAAGGGGAAGCTAACTATGGCTACACCTTC. This codes for CASSEGEANYGYTF.

The rearrangement joins TRBV19 to TRBJ1-4, with D hard to call. Between the trimmed V and J ends, which lost 3 bases and 8 bases, there was a span of 4 bases. The germline V gene encodes CDR1 LNHDA and CDR2 SQIVND (reference sequence). The CDR3 has 11 amino acids. CDR3 sequence: CASSIREKLFF. In nucleotides, the CDR3 is TGTGCCAGTAGTATCCGGGAAAAACTGTTTTTT.

This sequence joins TRBV20-1 and TRBJ2-5; D uncertain. CDR1 DFQATT and CDR2 SNEGSKA come from the germline V gene (reference sequence). This CDR3 has 11 residues. The V end was cut by 8 bases, the J end by 5 bases, with 12 bases between. The CDR3: CSPASPETQYF. The CDR3 region has the DNA TGCAGTCCCGCCAGTCCGGAGACCCAGTACTTC.

This clone came up once. V gene TRBV5-4 combines with J gene TRBJ1-4, with 10 positions matching TRBD1. The CDR3 contains 16 residues. V lost 4 bases to trimming and J lost 4 bases; unmatched junction nucleotides: 7. Germline V gene sequence: CDR1 SGHNT, CDR2 YYREEE (reference sequence). CDR3 sequence reads: CASSRGTGADNEKLFF. The CDR3 nucleotides are TGTGCCAGCAGCCGCGGGACAGGGGCTGATAATGAAAAACTGTTTTTT. Full variable domain (remainder filled in from reference TRBV5-4 and TRBJ1-4): ETGVTQSPTHLIKTRGQQVTLRCSSQSGHNTVSWYQQALGQGPQFIFQYYREEENGRGNFPPRFSGLQFPNYSSELNVNALELDDSALYLCASSRGTGADNEKLFFGSGTQLSVL.

This clone is a singleton in its sample. The CDR3 nucleotides read TGCGCCAGCAGCATGGGAGTTCTCGGGGGTAGCACAGATACGCAGTATTTT. Protein: CASSMGVLGGSTDTQYF. The V call is TRBV5-1, the J call TRBJ2-3, with TRBD2 as a possible D gene (6 bases). Trimming took off 4 bases at V and 0 bases at J, with 18 bases between the two ends. The germline V gene encodes CDR1 SGHRS and CDR2 YFSETQ. The CDR3 has 17 residues.

The chain uses TRBV15 and TRBJ2-1; possibly TRBD2 for D (6 bases). From germline, CDR1 is LNHNV and CDR2 YYDKDF (reference sequence). Trimming cost V 2 bases and J 0 bases, with 8 bases left between them. CDR3 length equals 15 residues. This CDR3 is CATSRRTTSYNEQFF. CDR3 nucleotides: TGTGCCACCAGCAGACGGACTACCTCCTACAATGAGCAGTTCTTC.

This sequence joins TRBV18 and TRBJ1-5, with unresolved D. This CDR3 has 15 residues. Germline lookup yields CDR1 KGHSH and CDR2 LQKENI. V gave up 4 bases and J gave up 3 bases, with 13 bases separating them. CDR3 amino acids: CASSLSGGFNQPQHF. The CDR3 coding sequence is TGTGCCAGCTCACTTAGTGGCGGATTCAATCAGCCCCAGCATTTT.

The V gene is TRBV24-1, the J gene TRBJ1-1; TRBD1 is a possible D gene (6 bases). Trimming removed 2 bases from V and 1 base from J, with 19 bases in between. Germline-derived CDR1 and CDR2 are KGHDR and SFDVKD. CDR3 length equals 18 residues. DNA for the CDR3: TGTGCCACCAGTGATTCACGTCTCTCGGGACACGAGAACACTGAAGCTTTCTTT. It translates to CATSDSRLSGHENTEAFF.

The chain joins TRBV5-6 to TRBJ1-1; 9 bases are shared with TRBD1. The CDR3 has 13 amino acids. Germline V gives CDR1 SGHDT, CDR2 YYEEEE. After removal of 4 bases from V and 7 bases from J, the junction contained 5 bases not matched to a gene. The CDR3 nucleotides are TGTGCCAGCAGCACTGGGACAGGGTATGAAGCTTTCTTT. Translated: CASSTGTGYEAFF.

This clone appeared a single time. The chain carries TRBV5-1 and TRBJ2-5; 12 nucleotides agree with TRBD1. The CDR3 sequence is 14 residues long. Germline-derived CDR1 and CDR2 are SGHRS and YFSETQ. V dropped 3 bases and J dropped 5; count of bases not matched to a gene: 2. This CDR3 is CASSWGQGAETQYF. The CDR3 coding sequence is TGCGCCAGCAGCTGGGGACAGGGGGCCGAGACCCAGTACTTC.